These 13 T cell receptor beta chains came from one sample sequenced in a study of cytomegalovirus exposure and HLA in healthy donors. The PCR contained 60 Vbeta and 13 Jbeta primers. Here immunoSEQ multiplex PCR was the method, and the copy in TCRdb shows in-frame clones only, minus some. The sample has about 160,000 clones, approximately 85% seen once; the top ten hold about 2%. Source material: PBMCs. All receptors derive from a man aged 18 to 35 in good health and CMV-seropositive.

The table lists this clone with a count of one. The V and J genes are TRBV2 and TRBJ2-1; tentatively, D is TRBD2 (6 bases). This CDR3 has 17 amino acids. Deletions cut 1 base from V and 0 bases from J, with 13 bases between. CDR1 is SNHLY and CDR2 is FYNNEI in the germline V gene. The CDR3 coding sequence is TGTGCCAGCAGTGAAGATCTAGCGTTAAGCTCCTACAATGAGCAGTTCTTC. Protein: CASSEDLALSSYNEQFF.

V usage is TRBV5-1 and J usage is TRBJ1-4, with D tentatively TRBD1 (5 bases). CDR3 length: 14 residues. Trimming stripped 2 bases from V and 7 bases from J, with 12 bases between. In germline, CDR1 is SGHRS, CDR2 YFSETQ. The CDR3 is CASSFRGKGEKLFF. For the CDR3, the DNA is TGCGCCAGCAGCTTTAGGGGTAAAGGTGAAAAACTGTTTTTT.

The genes are TRBV7-3 and TRBJ2-2; D is possibly TRBD1 (6 bases). This CDR3 has 14 residues. Germline V CDR1 and CDR2: SGHTA, FQGTGA. V gave up 3 bases and J gave up 1 base, with 6 bases separating them. DNA for the CDR3: TGTGCCAGCAGCTTGACAGGGAACACCGGGGAGCTGTTTTTT. This codes for CASSLTGNTGELFF.

The chain combines TRBV19 with TRBJ1-4; D unclear. Trimming removed 7 bases at V and 0 bases at J, with 12 bases between. The CDR3 loop spans 15 amino acids. Germline V gene data show CDR1 as LNHDA and CDR2 as SQIVND (reference sequence). CDR3 in amino acids: CASIPTISTNEKLFF. The CDR3 coding sequence is TGTGCCAGTATCCCCACTATTTCAACTAATGAAAAACTGTTTTTT.

The rearrangement uses TRBV10-3 and TRBJ2-3; 8 nucleotides match TRBD1. The CDR3 runs 15 residues. CDR1 and CDR2 (germline): ENHRY, SYGVKD. Germline trimming cut 2 bases from V and 6 bases from J; bases unmatched to any gene: 7. The CDR3 region is CAISEPGQGGDTQYF. CDR3 coding DNA: TGTGCCATCAGTGAGCCTGGACAGGGTGGGGATACGCAGTATTTT.

This chain joins TRBV23-1 and TRBJ2-7, with a tentative D call TRBD2 (6 bases). TRBV23-1 is sorted into the ORF group, with uncertain function. The V and J ends lost 2 bases and 0 bases respectively, with 8 bases between them. The CDR3 sequence is 14 residues long. CDR3 nucleotide sequence: TGCGCCAGCAGTCAAGGGGACTTCTCCTACGAGCAGTACTTC. Translation: CASSQGDFSYEQYF.

The chain combines TRBV7-9 with TRBJ2-7, with 7 bases matching TRBD1. The CDR3 has 17 residues. Germline lookup yields CDR1 SEHNR and CDR2 FQNEAQ (reference sequence). Trimming removed 0 bases from V and 5 bases from J; junction bases left unmatched: 13. The CDR3 loop is CASSLAPKQGLRNEQYF. CDR3 nucleotides: TGTGCCAGCAGCTTAGCGCCCAAACAGGGGCTCCGGAACGAGCAGTACTTC. Variable domain in full (rest from reference TRBV7-9 and TRBJ2-7): DTGVSQNPRHKITKRGQNVTFRCDPISEHNRLYWYRQTLGQGPEFLTYFQNEAQLEKSRLLSDRFSAERPKGSFSTLEIQRTEQGDSAMYLCASSLAPKQGLRNEQYFGPGTRLTVT.

The chain links TRBV30 to TRBJ1-6, with 9 bases matching TRBD1. Germline CDR1 GTSNPN, CDR2 SVGIG (reference sequence). V shed 5 bases, J shed 9 bases, and the junction held 5 bases outside the gene matches. The CDR3 extends over 13 amino acids. The CDR3 sequence is CAWGGQGSSPLHF. Here the CDR3 DNA reads TGTGCCTGGGGGGGACAGGGAAGTTCACCCCTCCACTTT.

The chain recombines TRBV6-4 with TRBJ2-3; maybe TRBD2 (5 bases). The germline CDR1 and CDR2 sequences are MRHNA and SNTAGT. Trimming shortened V by 4 bases and J by 4 bases, and 18 bases separated the two germline ends. This CDR3 is built from 16 residues. CDR3 sequence: CASSALESGLSDTQYF. In DNA form, the CDR3 reads TGTGCCAGCAGTGCCCTCGAGAGCGGTCTGTCAGATACGCAGTATTTT.

This rearrangement joins TRBV9 to TRBJ2-5; no clear D. Near its end, the DNA agrees better with TRBJ2-7, so the J call may be wrong. CDR1 is SGDLS, CDR2 YYNGEE, per germline. CDR3 size: 11 residues. The CDR3 here is CASSPLYEQYF. CDR3 nucleotides: TGTGCCAGCAGCCCCCTCTACGAGCAGTACTTC.

V and J are TRBV4-3 and TRBJ1-2, with TRBD1 as a possible D gene (5 bases). The length of the CDR3 is 14 residues. Germline CDR1 is LGHNA and CDR2 is YSLEER. Trimming pared 0 bases from V and 4 bases from J, leaving 9 bases between. The CDR3 nucleotides are TGCGCCAGCAGCCAAGAGGGGGGTCTCTATGGCTACACCTTC. This sequence encodes CASSQEGGLYGYTF.

This clone was seen a single time. This chain joins TRBV15 and TRBJ1-6; no clear D. Germline values: CDR1 LNHNV, CDR2 YYDKDF (reference sequence). The CDR3 has 15 amino acids. Trimming stripped 0 bases from V and 9 bases from J, with 12 bases between. As DNA, the CDR3 is TGTGCCACCAGCAGAGATCGAGCCCCGGGTTCACCCCTCCACTTT. Its translation is CATSRDRAPGSPLHF.

V and J are TRBV5-4 and TRBJ1-1; D might be TRBD1 (6 bases). Germline loops: CDR1 SGHNT, CDR2 YYREEE (reference sequence). V was pared by 4 bases and J by 3 bases, with 16 bases between. The CDR3 spans 15 residues. This CDR3 reads CASSPPPGAYTEAFF. The CDR3 nucleotides are TGTGCCAGCAGCCCCCCGCCAGGGGCGTACACTGAAGCTTTCTTT.